Below, one T cell receptor beta chain is given with its context. This clonotype has only a few counts. It has no known antigen specificity. Base quality data are lacking; no much larger clone is found one base away. These data belong to a study of immune characterization of retroperitoneal liposarcoma (dated by TCRdb to the late 2010s). Receptor amplification or capture employed PCR. Sequenced on a NextSeq 500. TCRdb trimmed the raw reads at Q25, called clones with MiXCR and kept productive beta chains. Each entry is one CDR3 protein sequence, shown with its most common DNA and genes. This sample lists roughly 7,000 distinct CDR3 sequences; approximately 30% were detected once. The ten largest clonotypes hold 35% to 45% of the sample. The sequencing input was blood. The TCR originated in a male donor with retroperitoneal liposarcoma.

The nucleotides read TGTGCCAGCAGCTTATACGGGGTCTCGATCTCTGGGGCCAACGTCCTGACTTTC. Its protein is CASSLYGVSISGANVLTF. The V and J segments used are TRBV7-6 and TRBJ2-6; the best D guess is TRBD2, with 5 bases matching. As encoded in the germline V gene, CDR1 is SGHVS while CDR2 is FNYEAQ. At the junction V is shortened by 2 bases and J by 0 bases, with 14 bases in between. Measured from the cysteine to the phenylalanine, the CDR3 is 18 residues long. The sequence is cut down to CDR3 DNA, 54 bases in frame from base 1.